Listed below are T cell receptor beta chains from one sample, sequenced in a study of T cell repertoires in ileal Crohn's disease. Method: immunoSEQ multiplex PCR; TCRdb's copy keeps in-frame clones and lacks some. The sample holds approximately 11,000 clones, about 80% seen once. The specimen sequenced was ileal tissue. The receptors come from an adult with Crohn's disease. Each CDR3 is given with its conserved first and last residue. The D gene is left open where the match is weak. Some rows mark clone size as missing; the rest say once, few, many or name a class of expanded clone.

DNA | CDR3 | length | V | D | size | J
TGTGCCAGTAGACAGTCAACCGGGGAGCTGTTTTTT | CASRQSTGELFF | 12 | TRBV6-6 | . | . | TRBJ2-2
TGTGCCAGCAGCTTAGGACAGCGAACAGATACGCAGTATTTT | CASSLGQRTDTQYF | 14 | TRBV11-3 | . | . | TRBJ2-3
TGTGCCAGCAGCTTGAAAGGACAGGGATCCTACGAGCAGTACTTC | CASSLKGQGSYEQYF | 15 | TRBV5-4 | TRBD1 | . | TRBJ2-7
TGTGCCAGCTCACCCGGGACAGGGCTTACTGAAGCTTTCTTT | CASSPGTGLTEAFF | 14 | TRBV18 | TRBD1 | once | TRBJ1-1
TGTGCCACCAGCCCCCGACTAGCGGGGGGGATCGGGGAGCTGTTTTTT | CATSPRLAGGIGELFF | 16 | TRBV15 | TRBD2 | . | TRBJ2-2
TGTGCCAGTAGTAGTTGGCCCGCCCTAACGGGTTCACCCCTCCACTTT | CASSSWPALTGSPLHF | 16 | TRBV19 | . | once | TRBJ1-6
TGCGCCAGCAGCTTGGGGGGGGAGTACGAGCAGTACTTC | CASSLGGEYEQYF | 13 | TRBV5-1 | . | . | TRBJ2-7
TGCGCCAGCAGCCCGGAGTTAGTTGGTACTGAAGCTTTCTTT | CASSPELVGTEAFF | 14 | TRBV5-1 | . | once | TRBJ1-1
TGTGCCAGCAGACTAGCGTCCTACGAGCAGTACTTC | CASRLASYEQYF | 12 | TRBV6-5 | TRBD2 | . | TRBJ2-7
TGTGCCAGCAGCTTAGACAGTGAAGAGACCCAGTACTTC | CASSLDSEETQYF | 13 | TRBV11-2 | . | once | TRBJ2-5
TGTGCCAGCAGCGCAAGAGGAACCTTTGGAAACACCATATATTTT | CASSARGTFGNTIYF | 15 | TRBV7-6 | . | . | TRBJ1-3
TGTGCCAGCAGCTCACTGGGTCTCGGGGAGAATACGCAGTATTTT | CASSSLGLGENTQYF | 15 | TRBV7-9 | . | . | TRBJ2-3
TGCGCCAGCAGTGATTTCACTTTGAACACTGAAGCTTTCTTT | CASSDFTLNTEAFF | 14 | TRBV10-2 | . | . | TRBJ1-1
TGTGCCAGCAGCTTATCAGGGCCAAAGGGAGCTTTCTTT | CASSLSGPKGAFF | 13 | TRBV7-2 | . | . | TRBJ1-1
TGTGCCAGCAGCCCAAAGACAGGGGGGGCATATGGCTACACCTTC | CASSPKTGGAYGYTF | 15 | TRBV2 | TRBD1 | . | TRBJ1-2
TGTGCCAGCAGGATACCGGGACAGGGCCCCGGGGAGCTGTTTTTT | CASRIPGQGPGELFF | 15 | TRBV6-1 | TRBD1 | . | TRBJ2-2
TGTGCCAGCAGTGGGTATCTACAGGGCTACGAGCAGTACTTC | CASSGYLQGYEQYF | 14 | TRBV6-1 | . | . | TRBJ2-7
TGTGCCAGCAGTGGGGAAGACAGGGCGTACACTGAAGCTTTCTTT | CASSGEDRAYTEAFF | 15 | TRBV28 | TRBD1 | . | TRBJ1-1
TGTGCCAGCAGCCCGCCGGGGGGGGCGGACGAGCAGTACTTC | CASSPPGGADEQYF | 14 | TRBV5-4 | TRBD2 | . | TRBJ2-7
TGCGCCAGCAGCCAAGATCTTAGGGGGCGCGGGATCGGCTACACCTTC | CASSQDLRGRGIGYTF | 16 | TRBV4-1 | TRBD1 | . | TRBJ1-2
TGTGCCAGCAGCTGGACAGGGGAAGAGACCCAGTACTTC | CASSWTGEETQYF | 13 | TRBV2 | TRBD1 | . | TRBJ2-5
TGTGCCGTCCAGGGTCAGGCCAAAAACATTCAGTACTTC | CAVQGQAKNIQYF | 13 | TRBV6-5 | . | . | TRBJ2-4
TGCGCCAGCAGCCAAGGACCTCCGGGACAGGTTAATGAAAAACTGTTTTTT | CASSQGPPGQVNEKLFF | 17 | TRBV4-1 | TRBD1 | . | TRBJ1-4
TGTGCCAGCAGCTTACAGGGGGCCTACACTGAAGCTTTCTTT | CASSLQGAYTEAFF | 14 | TRBV7-9 | TRBD1 | . | TRBJ1-1
TGCGCCAGCAGCTTGGATCGGACACGGGATGGCTACACCTTC | CASSLDRTRDGYTF | 14 | TRBV5-1 | . | . | TRBJ1-2
TGTGCCACCAGGTTCTCGCCGGTTGAGACCCAGTACTTC | CATRFSPVETQYF | 13 | TRBV2 | . | . | TRBJ2-5
TGTGCCAGCAGCTTATGGGCGGGAGGGCCATACGAGCAGTACTTC | CASSLWAGGPYEQYF | 15 | TRBV7-8 | TRBD2 | once | TRBJ2-7
TGCAGCGTCGACAGGGGGCTAGGAGGCTACACCTTC | CSVDRGLGGYTF | 12 | TRBV29-1 | TRBD1 | . | TRBJ1-2
TGTGCCAGCAGTTTCCAGGGGGCTGGAAACACCATATATTTT | CASSFQGAGNTIYF | 14 | TRBV2 | TRBD1 | . | TRBJ1-3
TGCGCCAGCAGCTACCAGGGGGCGTATAATGAAAAACTGTTTTTT | CASSYQGAYNEKLFF | 15 | TRBV5-1 | TRBD1 | . | TRBJ1-4
TGTGCCAGCAGTGGCCTGGGACAGGTTCGATATGGCTACACCTTC | CASSGLGQVRYGYTF | 15 | TRBV25-1 | TRBD1 | . | TRBJ1-2
TGTGCCAGCAGCTTAGCATCCCACGGGAGTAAACTGAGCTCCTACGAGCAGTACTTC | CASSLASHGSKLSSYEQYF | 19 | TRBV11-3 | . | . | TRBJ2-7
TGTGCCAGCCGGGCCGCGAGGGGGAAATACACTGAAGCTTTCTTT | CASRAARGKYTEAFF | 15 | TRBV25-1 | . | . | TRBJ1-1
TGTGCCAGCAGTGAAGCTCACGACACAGGCTATGGCTACACCTTC | CASSEAHDTGYGYTF | 15 | TRBV6-1 | . | . | TRBJ1-2
TGTGCCAGCAGTTTAGGCAGCTACAATGAGCAGTTCTTC | CASSLGSYNEQFF | 13 | TRBV28 | . | . | TRBJ2-1
TGCAGCGTCCAGACCACAGGGGGCACAGATACGCAGTATTTT | CSVQTTGGTDTQYF | 14 | TRBV29-1 | TRBD1 | . | TRBJ2-3
TGTGCCAGCAGAAACAGGGGAGGTAGCTCCTACGAGCAGTACTTC | CASRNRGGSSYEQYF | 15 | TRBV28 | . | once | TRBJ2-7
TGTGCCAGCTCACCAGCGGGTCCGGGGGAGCAGTACTTC | CASSPAGPGEQYF | 13 | TRBV18 | . | . | TRBJ2-7
TGTGCCAGCAGCGAGGCCCTTTTGGGGGGTTCCTACGAGCAGTACTTC | CASSEALLGGSYEQYF | 16 | TRBV11-3 | . | . | TRBJ2-7
TGCGCCAGCAGCCAAGGGGGACAGGGGATTTTTTCGGATACGCAGTATTTT | CASSQGGQGIFSDTQYF | 17 | TRBV4-1 | TRBD1 | once | TRBJ2-3
TGTGCCAGCAGTGATCAGGGGCGCTTGGTCACTGAAGCTTTCTTT | CASSDQGRLVTEAFF | 15 | TRBV6-1 | . | . | TRBJ1-1
TGCGCCAGCAGCTTGAAACAGGGGACAGCTGGGGCCAACGTCCTGACTTTC | CASSLKQGTAGANVLTF | 17 | TRBV5-1 | TRBD1 | . | TRBJ2-6
TGTGCCAGCAGTCAAACAGGGGGCCGGTACGAGCAGTACTTC | CASSQTGGRYEQYF | 14 | TRBV28 | TRBD1 | once | TRBJ2-7
TGTGCCAGCAGCCGGACAGGGGACGGCTACACCTTC | CASSRTGDGYTF | 12 | TRBV6-1 | TRBD1 | . | TRBJ1-2
TGTGCCAGCAGTTCAACGACAGGCCGGCAGCCCCAGCATTTT | CASSSTTGRQPQHF | 14 | TRBV6-5 | . | . | TRBJ1-5
TGTGCCACACGGCCGACAGTGAATTCACCCCTCCACTTT | CATRPTVNSPLHF | 13 | TRBV15 | . | . | TRBJ1-6
TGTGCCAGCAGTCCACCGCGGGAGCAGTACTTC | CASSPPREQYF | 11 | TRBV2 | . | . | TRBJ2-7
TGTGCCAGCAGCTTAGGGACTAAAGACGGGAAACAAGATACGCAGTATTTT | CASSLGTKDGKQDTQYF | 17 | TRBV7-9 | . | few | TRBJ2-3
TGTGCCAGCAGCTTAGATCGGCTAGCGGGCTACGAGCAGTACTTC | CASSLDRLAGYEQYF | 15 | TRBV11-3 | TRBD2 | once | TRBJ2-7
TGTGCCAGCAGTTACTCCAGGACTAACTATGGCTACACCTTC | CASSYSRTNYGYTF | 14 | TRBV6-5 | . | . | TRBJ1-2
TGTGCCAGCAGCGTAAGTAGCGGGAGCTCCTACGAGCAGTACTTC | CASSVSSGSSYEQYF | 15 | TRBV9 | TRBD2 | . | TRBJ2-7
TGTGCCAGCAGTGGGCCAATCATTAACACTGAAGCTTTCTTT | CASSGPIINTEAFF | 14 | TRBV6-4 | . | . | TRBJ1-1
TGTGCCAGCAGTGAACAATTAGAAGGCGGGGAGACCCAGTACTTC | CASSEQLEGGETQYF | 15 | TRBV25-1 | . | . | TRBJ2-5
TGTGCCAGCAGCTTGGGGGGCAGTGGCAATCAGCCCCAGCATTTT | CASSLGGSGNQPQHF | 15 | TRBV5-6 | . | . | TRBJ1-5
TGTGCCGGCAGCTTAGCCCCAGGGTTTGGCTACACCTTC | CAGSLAPGFGYTF | 13 | TRBV7-9 | . | . | TRBJ1-2